Described below is a single TCR beta chain sequence and its context. The antigen is unknown. UMI-tagged 5'RACE template switching yielded the TCR beta cDNA. Each CDR3 protein gets one entry in TCRdb, which reprocessed the 5' RACE reads and gives no DNA. This listing includes a few hundred thousand distinct CDR3 sequences. The record originates from a study of T cells expressing NK-cell markers. Points from the study as a whole: Leadership of the CD3+CD56-NKG2C+ fraction also belonged to these clonotypes in several donors. In about six donors, dominant CD3+CD56+NKG2C+ clonotypes ranked among the top 10 CD8+ clonotypes.

CDR3 length: 17 residues. This sequence was found in a man aged 18-30 years in good health. The rearrangement uses TRBV12-3 or TRBV12-4 and TRBJ2-2. The sample taken for sequencing was blood T cells: a sorted CD56 or NKG2C T cell subset, CD4+ or CD8+ T cells, or bulk PBMC T cells (not recorded which). CDR3 sequence: CATKSRAAQKNTGELFF.